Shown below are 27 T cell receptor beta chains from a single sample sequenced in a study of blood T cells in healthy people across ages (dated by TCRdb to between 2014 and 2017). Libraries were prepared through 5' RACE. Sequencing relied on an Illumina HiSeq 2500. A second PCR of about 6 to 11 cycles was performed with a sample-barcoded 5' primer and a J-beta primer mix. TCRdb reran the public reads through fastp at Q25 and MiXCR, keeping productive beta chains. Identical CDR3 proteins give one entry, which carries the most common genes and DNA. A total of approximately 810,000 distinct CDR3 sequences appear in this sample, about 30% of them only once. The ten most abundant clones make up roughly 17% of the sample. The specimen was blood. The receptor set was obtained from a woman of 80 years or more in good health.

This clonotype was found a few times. CDR3: CSAPPAGQGISNQPQHF. CDR3 DNA sequence: TGCAGTGCTCCCCCCGCGGGACAGGGAATTAGCAATCAGCCCCAGCATTTT. The chain is built from TRBV20-1 and TRBJ1-5; the match to TRBD1 covers 9 bases. There are 17 residues in the CDR3. CDR1 and CDR2 from the germline V gene are DFQATT and SNEGSKA (reference sequence). The V segment lost 5 bases and the J segment 0 bases; nucleotides outside the gene matches: 11.

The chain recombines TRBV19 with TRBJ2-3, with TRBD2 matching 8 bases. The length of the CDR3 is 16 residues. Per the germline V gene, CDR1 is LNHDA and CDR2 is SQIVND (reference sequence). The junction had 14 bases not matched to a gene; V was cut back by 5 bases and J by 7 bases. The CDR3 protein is CASSPTGTRNLNTQYF. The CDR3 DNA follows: TGTGCCAGTAGTCCTACCGGGACTAGAAACTTAAATACGCAGTATTTT. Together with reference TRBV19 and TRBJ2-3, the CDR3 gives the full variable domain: DGGITQSPKYLFRKEGQNVTLSCEQNLNHDAMYWYRQDPGQGLRLIYYSQIVNDFQKGDIAEGYSVSREKKESFPLTVTSAQKNPTAFYLCASSPTGTRNLNTQYFGPGTRLTVL.

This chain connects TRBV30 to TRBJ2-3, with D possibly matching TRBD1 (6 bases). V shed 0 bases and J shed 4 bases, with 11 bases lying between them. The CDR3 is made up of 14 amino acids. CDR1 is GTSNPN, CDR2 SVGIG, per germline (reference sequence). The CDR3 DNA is TGTGCCTGGAGTGTACACAGGGTGCCAGATACGCAGTATTTT. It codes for CAWSVHRVPDTQYF.

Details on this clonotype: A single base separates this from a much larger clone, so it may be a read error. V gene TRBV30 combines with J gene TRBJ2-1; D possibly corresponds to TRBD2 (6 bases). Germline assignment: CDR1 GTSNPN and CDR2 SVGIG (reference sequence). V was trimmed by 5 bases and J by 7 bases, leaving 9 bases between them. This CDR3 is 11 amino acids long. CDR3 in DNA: TGTGCCTGGGGTGGGGGGAATGAGCAGTTCTTC. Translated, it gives CAWGGGNEQFF.

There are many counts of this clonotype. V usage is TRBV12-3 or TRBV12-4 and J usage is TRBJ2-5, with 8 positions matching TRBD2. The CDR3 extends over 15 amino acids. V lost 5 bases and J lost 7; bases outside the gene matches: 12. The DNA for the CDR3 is TGTGCCAGCAGTGGTGCGGGGGGCCGGGGTGGGACCCAGTACTTC. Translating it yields CASSGAGGRGGTQYF.

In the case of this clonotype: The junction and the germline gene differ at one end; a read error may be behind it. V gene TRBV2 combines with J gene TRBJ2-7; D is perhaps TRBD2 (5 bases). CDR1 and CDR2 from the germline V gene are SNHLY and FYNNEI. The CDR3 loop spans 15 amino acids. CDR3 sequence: CANSDVEGFSYEQYF. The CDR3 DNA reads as TGTGCCAACAGTGACGTAGAGGGCTTTAGCTACGAGCAGTACTTC.

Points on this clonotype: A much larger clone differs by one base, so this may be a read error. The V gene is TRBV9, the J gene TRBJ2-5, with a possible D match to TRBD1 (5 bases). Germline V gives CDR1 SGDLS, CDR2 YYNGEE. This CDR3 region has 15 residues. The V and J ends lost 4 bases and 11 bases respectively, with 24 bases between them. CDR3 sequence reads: CASSYSLTDYNEQYF. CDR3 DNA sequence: TGTGCCAGCAGCTATAGTTTGACAGATTACAATGAGCAGTACTTC. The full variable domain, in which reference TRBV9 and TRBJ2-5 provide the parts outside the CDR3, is DSGVTQTPKHLITATGQRVTLRCSPRSGDLSVYWYQQSLDQGLQFLIQYYNGEERAKGNILERFSAQQFPDLHSELNLSSLELGDSALYFCASSYSLTDYNEQYFGPGTRLLVL.

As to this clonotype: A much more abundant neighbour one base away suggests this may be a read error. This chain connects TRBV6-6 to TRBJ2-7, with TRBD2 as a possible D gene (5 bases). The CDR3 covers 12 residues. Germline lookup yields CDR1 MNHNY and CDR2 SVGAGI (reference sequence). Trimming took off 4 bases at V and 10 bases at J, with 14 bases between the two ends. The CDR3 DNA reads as TGTGCCAGCAGTTTCCCGATGGAGGCCCAGTACTTC. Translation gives CASSFPMEAQYF.

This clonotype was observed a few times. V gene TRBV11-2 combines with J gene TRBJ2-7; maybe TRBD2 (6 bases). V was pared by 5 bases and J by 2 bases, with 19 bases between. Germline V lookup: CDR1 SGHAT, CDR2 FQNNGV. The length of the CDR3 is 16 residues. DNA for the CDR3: TGTGCCAGCAGCCCCCAGGCCCTGCGGGGAACCTACGAGCAGTACTTC. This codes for CASSPQALRGTYEQYF.

CDR3 loop: CSALRAQLDSPLHF. The CDR3 DNA is TGCAGTGCACTCCGGGCCCAATTAGATTCACCCCTCCACTTT. The rearrangement uses TRBV20-1 and TRBJ1-6, with unresolved D. Germline CDR1 and CDR2: DFQATT and SNEGSKA (reference sequence). The CDR3 spans 14 residues. V lost 6 bases to trimming and J lost 8 bases, with 17 bases between them.

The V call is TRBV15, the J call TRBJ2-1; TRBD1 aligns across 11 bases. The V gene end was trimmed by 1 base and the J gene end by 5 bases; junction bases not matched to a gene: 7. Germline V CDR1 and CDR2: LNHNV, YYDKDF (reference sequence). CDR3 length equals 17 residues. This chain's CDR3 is CATSRGRDRGSHNEQFF. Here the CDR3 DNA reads TGTGCCACCAGCAGAGGCCGGGACAGGGGGTCCCACAATGAGCAGTTCTTC. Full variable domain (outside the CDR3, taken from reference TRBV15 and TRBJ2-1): DAMVIQNPRYQVTQFGKPVTLSCSQTLNHNVMYWYQQKSSQAPKLLFHYYDKDFNNEADTPDNFQSRRPNTSFCFLDIRSPGLGDTAMYLCATSRGRDRGSHNEQFFGPGTRLTVL.

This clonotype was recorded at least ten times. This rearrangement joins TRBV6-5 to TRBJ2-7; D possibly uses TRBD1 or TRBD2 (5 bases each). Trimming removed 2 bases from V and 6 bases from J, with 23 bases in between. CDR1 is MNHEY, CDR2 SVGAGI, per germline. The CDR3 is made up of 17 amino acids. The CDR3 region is CASSYGGMLHSRGEQYF. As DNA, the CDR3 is TGTGCCAGCAGTTACGGGGGTATGTTGCACTCGAGGGGCGAGCAGTACTTC.

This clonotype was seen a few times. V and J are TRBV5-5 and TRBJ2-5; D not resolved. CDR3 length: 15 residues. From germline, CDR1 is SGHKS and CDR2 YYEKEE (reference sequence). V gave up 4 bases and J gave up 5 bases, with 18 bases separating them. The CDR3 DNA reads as TGTGCCAGCAGCCAAAGTTTTGGGGTACGGGAGACCCAGTACTTC. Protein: CASSQSFGVRETQYF. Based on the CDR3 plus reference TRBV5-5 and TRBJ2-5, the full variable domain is DAGVTQSPTHLIKTRGQQVTLRCSPISGHKSVSWYQQVLGQGPQFIFQYYEKEERGRGNFPDRFSARQFPNYSSELNVNALLLGDSALYLCASSQSFGVRETQYFGPGTRLLVL.

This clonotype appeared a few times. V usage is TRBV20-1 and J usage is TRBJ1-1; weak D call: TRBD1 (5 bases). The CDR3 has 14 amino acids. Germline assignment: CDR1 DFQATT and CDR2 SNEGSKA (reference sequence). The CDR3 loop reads CSARGTVLTTEAFF. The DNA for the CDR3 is TGCAGCGCGAGGGGTACCGTACTGACCACTGAAGCTTTCTTT.

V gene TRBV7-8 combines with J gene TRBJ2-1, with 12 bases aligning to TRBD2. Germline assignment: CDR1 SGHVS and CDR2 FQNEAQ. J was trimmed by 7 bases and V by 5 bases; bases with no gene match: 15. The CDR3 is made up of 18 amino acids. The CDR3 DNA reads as TGTGCCAGCAGCCAAGTATCCCGGACTAGCGGGATTGGGAATGAGCAGTTCTTC. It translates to CASSQVSRTSGIGNEQFF. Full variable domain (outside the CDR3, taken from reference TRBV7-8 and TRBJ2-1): GAGVSQSPRYKVAKRGQDVALRCDPISGHVSLFWYQQALGQGPEFLTYFQNEAQLDKSGLPSDRFFAERPEGSVSTLKIQRTQQEDSAVYLCASSQVSRTSGIGNEQFFGPGTRLTVL.

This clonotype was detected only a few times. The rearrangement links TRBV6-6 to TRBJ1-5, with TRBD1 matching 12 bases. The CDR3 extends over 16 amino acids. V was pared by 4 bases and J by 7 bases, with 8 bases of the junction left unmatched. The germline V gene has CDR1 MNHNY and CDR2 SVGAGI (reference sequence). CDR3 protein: CASSSWGQGAEQPQHF. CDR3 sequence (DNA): TGTGCCAGCAGTTCCTGGGGACAGGGGGCCGAACAGCCCCAGCATTTT.

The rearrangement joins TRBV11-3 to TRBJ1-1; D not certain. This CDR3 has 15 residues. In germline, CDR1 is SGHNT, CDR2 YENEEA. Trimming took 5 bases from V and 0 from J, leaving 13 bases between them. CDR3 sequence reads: CASSRPDDMNTEAFF. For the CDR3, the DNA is TGTGCCAGCAGCCGACCCGATGACATGAACACTGAAGCTTTCTTT.

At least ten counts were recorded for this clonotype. The CDR3 coding sequence is TGCGCCAGCAGCTTGGGACAGGGGGCGTTGAACACTGAAGCTTTCTTT. Translated: CASSLGQGALNTEAFF. V gene TRBV5-1 combines with J gene TRBJ1-1, with 10 bases fitting TRBD1. Unmatched junction bases numbered 2, after V lost 0 bases and J lost 0 bases. The CDR3 spans 16 residues. In germline, CDR1 is SGHRS, CDR2 YFSETQ.

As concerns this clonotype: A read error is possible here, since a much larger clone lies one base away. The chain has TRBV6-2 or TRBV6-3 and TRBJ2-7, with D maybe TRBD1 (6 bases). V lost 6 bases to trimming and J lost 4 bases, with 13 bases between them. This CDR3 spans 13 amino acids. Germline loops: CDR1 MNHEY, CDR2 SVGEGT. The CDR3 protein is CASSRDKEYEQYF. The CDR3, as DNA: TGTGCCAGCAGCAGGGACAAGGAATACGAGCAGTACTTC.

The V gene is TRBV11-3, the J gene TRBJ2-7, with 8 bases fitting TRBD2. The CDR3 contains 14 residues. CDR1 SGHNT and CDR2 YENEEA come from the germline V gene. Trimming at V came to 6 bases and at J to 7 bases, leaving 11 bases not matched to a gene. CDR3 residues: CASRTAGGNNEQYF. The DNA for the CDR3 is TGTGCCAGCAGGACTGCGGGGGGAAATAATGAGCAGTACTTC.

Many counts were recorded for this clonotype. The chain's CDR3 is CASRADRGLSSGANVLTF. CDR3 sequence (DNA): TGTGCCAGCAGGGCGGACAGGGGCCTTTCCTCTGGGGCCAACGTCCTGACTTTC. The rearrangement uses TRBV2 and TRBJ2-6; 9 bases map to TRBD1. CDR1 is SNHLY, CDR2 FYNNEI, per germline. The CDR3 contains 18 residues. V dropped 6 bases and J dropped 0; count of bases not matched to a gene: 9.

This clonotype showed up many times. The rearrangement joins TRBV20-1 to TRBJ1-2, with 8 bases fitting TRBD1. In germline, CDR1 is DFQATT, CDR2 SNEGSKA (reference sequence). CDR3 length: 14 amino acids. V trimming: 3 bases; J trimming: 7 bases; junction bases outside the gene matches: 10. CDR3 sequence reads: CSAREQGALSGYTF. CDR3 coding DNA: TGCAGTGCTAGGGAGCAGGGGGCTCTGTCTGGCTACACCTTC.

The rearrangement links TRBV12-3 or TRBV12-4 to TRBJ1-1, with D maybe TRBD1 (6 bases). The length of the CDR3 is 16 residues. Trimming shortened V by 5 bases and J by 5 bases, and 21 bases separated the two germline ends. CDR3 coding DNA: TGTGCCAGCAGTCGACACAAAGGGGGGCGAAGTACTGAAGCTTTCTTT. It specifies CASSRHKGGRSTEAFF.

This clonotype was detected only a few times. This CDR3 reads CASSETTGEHTEAFF. CDR3 sequence (DNA): TGTGCCAGCAGTGAAACGACAGGGGAGCACACTGAAGCTTTCTTT. V usage is TRBV6-5 and J usage is TRBJ1-1; 8 nucleotides line up with TRBD1. The ends lost 5 bases at V and 3 bases at J; junction bases unmatched: 8. This CDR3 contains 15 residues. CDR1 is MNHEY, CDR2 SVGAGI, per germline.

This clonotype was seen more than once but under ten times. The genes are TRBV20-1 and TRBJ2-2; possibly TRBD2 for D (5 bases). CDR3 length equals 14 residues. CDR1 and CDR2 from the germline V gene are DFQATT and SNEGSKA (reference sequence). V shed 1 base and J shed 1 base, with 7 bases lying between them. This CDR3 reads CSARGGLNTGELFF. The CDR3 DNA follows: TGCAGTGCTAGAGGCGGGCTGAACACCGGGGAGCTGTTTTTT.

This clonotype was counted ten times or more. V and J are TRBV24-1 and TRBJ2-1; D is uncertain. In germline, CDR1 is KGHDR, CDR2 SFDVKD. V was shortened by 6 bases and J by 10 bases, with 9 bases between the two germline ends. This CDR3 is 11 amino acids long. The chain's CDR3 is CATSSGVEQFF. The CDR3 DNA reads TGTGCCACCAGTTCAGGAGTCGAGCAGTTCTTC.

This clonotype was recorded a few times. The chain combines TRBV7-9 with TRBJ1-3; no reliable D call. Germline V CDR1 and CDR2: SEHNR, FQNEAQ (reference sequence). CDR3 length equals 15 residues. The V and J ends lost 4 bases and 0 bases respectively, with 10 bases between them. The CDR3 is CASSSLYFSGNTIYF. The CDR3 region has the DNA TGTGCCAGCAGCTCCCTCTATTTCTCTGGAAACACCATATATTTT.